This T cell receptor beta chain was recovered during a study of blood T cells in healthy people across ages. The study, taken as a whole, reports: Both naive CD4+ cell counts and diversity were greater in long-lived donors than in aged donors.

The germline V gene has CDR1 LGHNA and CDR2 YNFKEQ. The germline V and J ends were trimmed by 2 bases and 13 bases, with 38 bases remaining between them. This CDR3 has 21 amino acids. Through a sample-barcoded 5' primer and a J-beta primer mix, a second PCR was run for roughly 6 to 11 cycles. TCRdb reanalysed the 5' RACE reads using MiXCR and keeps one entry per CDR3 protein. This sample has 950,000 to 1,200,000 distinct CDR3 sequences, with about two fifths found just once. Concerning this clonotype: No antigen is known for it.

The sample comprised blood. The V and J genes are TRBV4-2 and TRBJ1-4; a possible D gene is TRBD1 (5 bases). This TCR was sampled from a man aged 18 to 29 in good health. CDR3: CASSQQWVEGLSPTTNGRLFF. In nucleotides, the CDR3 is TGTGCCAGCAGCCAACAGTGGGTAGAGGGACTTTCGCCCACAACTAATGGAAGACTGTTTTTT.